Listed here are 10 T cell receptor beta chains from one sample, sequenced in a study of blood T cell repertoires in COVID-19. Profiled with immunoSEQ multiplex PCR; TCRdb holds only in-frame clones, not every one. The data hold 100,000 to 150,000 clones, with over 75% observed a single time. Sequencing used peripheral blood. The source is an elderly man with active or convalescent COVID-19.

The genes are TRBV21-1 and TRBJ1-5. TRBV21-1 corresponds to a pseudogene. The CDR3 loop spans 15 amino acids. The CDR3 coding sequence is TGTGCCAGCAGCAAAGAACGGGTAGGCAATCAGCCCCAGCATTTT. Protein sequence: CASSKERVGNQPQHF.

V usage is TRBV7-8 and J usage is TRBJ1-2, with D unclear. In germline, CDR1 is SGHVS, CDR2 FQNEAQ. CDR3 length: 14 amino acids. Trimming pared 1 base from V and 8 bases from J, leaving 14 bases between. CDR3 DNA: TGTGCCAGCAGCTTAGAGATCGCTCCAGTCGGCTACACCTTC. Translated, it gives CASSLEIAPVGYTF.

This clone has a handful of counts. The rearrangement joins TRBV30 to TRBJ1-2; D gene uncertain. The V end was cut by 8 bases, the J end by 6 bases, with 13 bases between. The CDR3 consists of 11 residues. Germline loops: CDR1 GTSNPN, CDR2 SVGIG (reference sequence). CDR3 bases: TGTGCCGGCATTAATCGTGATGGCTACACCTTC. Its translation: CAGINRDGYTF. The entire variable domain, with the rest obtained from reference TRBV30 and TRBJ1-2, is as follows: SQTIHQWPATLVQPVGSPLSLECTVEGTSNPNLYWYRQAAGRGLQLLFYSVGIGQISSEVPQNLSASRPQDRQFILSSKKLLLSDSGFYLCAGINRDGYTFGSGTRLTVV.

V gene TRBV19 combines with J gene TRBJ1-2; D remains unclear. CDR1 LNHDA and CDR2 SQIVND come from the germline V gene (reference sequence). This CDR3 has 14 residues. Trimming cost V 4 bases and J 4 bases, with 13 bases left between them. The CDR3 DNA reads TGTGCCAGTAGTAAAGGGAGGGAGGCCTATGGCTACACCTTC. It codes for CASSKGREAYGYTF.

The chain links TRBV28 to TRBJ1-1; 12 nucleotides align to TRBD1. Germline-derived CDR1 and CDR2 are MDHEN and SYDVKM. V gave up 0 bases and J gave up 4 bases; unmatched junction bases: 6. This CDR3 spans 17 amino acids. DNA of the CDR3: TGTGCCAGCAGTTTATGGGGGACAGGGGGCGCGGGCACTGAAGCTTTCTTT. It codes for CASSLWGTGGAGTEAFF.

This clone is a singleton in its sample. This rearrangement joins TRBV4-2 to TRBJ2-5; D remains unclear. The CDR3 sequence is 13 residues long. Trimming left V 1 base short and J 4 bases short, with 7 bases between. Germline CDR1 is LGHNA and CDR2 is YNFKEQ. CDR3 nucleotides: TGTGCCAGCAGCCAAGCGACGGGAGAGACCCAGTACTTC. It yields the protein CASSQATGETQYF.

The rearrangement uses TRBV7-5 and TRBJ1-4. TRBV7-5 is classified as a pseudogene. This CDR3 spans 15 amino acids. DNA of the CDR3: TGTGTCAGAAGCCCAGTGGCGGGGTTCAATGAAAAACTGTTTTTT. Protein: CVRSPVAGFNEKLFF.

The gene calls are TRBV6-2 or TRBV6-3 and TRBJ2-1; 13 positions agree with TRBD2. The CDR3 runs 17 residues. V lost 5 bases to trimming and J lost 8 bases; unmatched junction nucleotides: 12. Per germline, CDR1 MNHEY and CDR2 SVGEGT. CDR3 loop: CASSPGTSGTRSDEQFF. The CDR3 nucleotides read TGTGCCAGCAGTCCCGGGACTAGCGGGACCCGTAGCGATGAGCAGTTCTTC.

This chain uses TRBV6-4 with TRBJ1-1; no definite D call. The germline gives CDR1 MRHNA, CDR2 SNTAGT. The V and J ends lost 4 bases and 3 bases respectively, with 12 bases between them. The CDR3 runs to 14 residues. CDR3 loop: CASSVQWRDTEAFF. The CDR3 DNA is TGTGCCAGCAGTGTGCAGTGGAGGGACACTGAAGCTTTCTTT.

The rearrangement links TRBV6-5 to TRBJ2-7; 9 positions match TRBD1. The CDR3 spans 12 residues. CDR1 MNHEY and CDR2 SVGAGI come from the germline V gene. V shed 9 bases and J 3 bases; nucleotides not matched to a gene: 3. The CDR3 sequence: CASLGQGYEQYF. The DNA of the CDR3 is TGTGCCAGTTTGGGACAGGGCTACGAGCAGTACTTC.